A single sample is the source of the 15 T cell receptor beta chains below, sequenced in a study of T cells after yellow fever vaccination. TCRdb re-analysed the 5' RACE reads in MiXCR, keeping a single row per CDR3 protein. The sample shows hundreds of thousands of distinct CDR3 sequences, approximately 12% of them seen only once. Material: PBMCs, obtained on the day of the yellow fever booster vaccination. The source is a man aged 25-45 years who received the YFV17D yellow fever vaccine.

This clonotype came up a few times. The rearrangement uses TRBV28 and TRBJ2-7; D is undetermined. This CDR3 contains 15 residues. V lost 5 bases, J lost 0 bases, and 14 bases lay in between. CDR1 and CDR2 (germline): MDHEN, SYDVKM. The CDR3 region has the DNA TGTGCCAGCAGTCCCCCCCCTCAGGACTCCTACGAGCAGTACTTC. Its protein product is CASSPPPQDSYEQYF.

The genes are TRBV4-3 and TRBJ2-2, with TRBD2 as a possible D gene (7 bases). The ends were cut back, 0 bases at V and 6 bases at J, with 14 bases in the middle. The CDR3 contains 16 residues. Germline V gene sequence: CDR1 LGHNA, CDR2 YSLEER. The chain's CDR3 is CASSQDIGGVAGELFF. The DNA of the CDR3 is TGCGCCAGCAGCCAAGATATAGGGGGGGTCGCCGGGGAGCTGTTTTTT.

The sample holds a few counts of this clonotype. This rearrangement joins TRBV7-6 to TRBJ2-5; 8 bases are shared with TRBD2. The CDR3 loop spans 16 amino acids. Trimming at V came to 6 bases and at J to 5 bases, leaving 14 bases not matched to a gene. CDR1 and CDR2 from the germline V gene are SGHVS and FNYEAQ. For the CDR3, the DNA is TGTGCCAGCAGTAGGGGAGGAGCGGGAGTTTTGGAGACCCAGTACTTC. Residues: CASSRGGAGVLETQYF.

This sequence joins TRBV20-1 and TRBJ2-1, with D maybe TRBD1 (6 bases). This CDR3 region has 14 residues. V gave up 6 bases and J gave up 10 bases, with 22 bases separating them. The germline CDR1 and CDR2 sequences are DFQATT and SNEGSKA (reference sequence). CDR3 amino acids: CSAPSPGTTLEQFF. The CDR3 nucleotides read TGCAGTGCCCCAAGCCCCGGGACAACCCTAGAGCAGTTCTTC.

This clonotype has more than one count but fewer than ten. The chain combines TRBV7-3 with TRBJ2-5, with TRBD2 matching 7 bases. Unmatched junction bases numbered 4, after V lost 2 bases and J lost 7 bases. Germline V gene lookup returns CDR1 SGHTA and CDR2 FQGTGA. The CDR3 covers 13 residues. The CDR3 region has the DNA TGTGCCAGCAGCTTAGGCGGGGAGGGGACCCAGTACTTC. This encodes CASSLGGEGTQYF.

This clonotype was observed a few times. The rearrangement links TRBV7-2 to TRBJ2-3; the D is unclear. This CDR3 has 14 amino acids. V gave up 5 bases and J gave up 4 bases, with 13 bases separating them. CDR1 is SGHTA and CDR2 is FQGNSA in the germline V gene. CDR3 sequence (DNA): TGTGCCAGCAGCCTAGGCCCACTCGCAGATACGCAGTATTTT. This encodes CASSLGPLADTQYF.

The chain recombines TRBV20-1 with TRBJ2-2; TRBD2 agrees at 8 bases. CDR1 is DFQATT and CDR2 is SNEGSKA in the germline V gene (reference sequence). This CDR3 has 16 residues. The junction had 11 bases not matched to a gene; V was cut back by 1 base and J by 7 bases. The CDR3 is CSARVSSGSGFGELFF. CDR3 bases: TGCAGTGCTAGAGTTTCAAGCGGGAGTGGGTTCGGGGAGCTGTTTTTT.

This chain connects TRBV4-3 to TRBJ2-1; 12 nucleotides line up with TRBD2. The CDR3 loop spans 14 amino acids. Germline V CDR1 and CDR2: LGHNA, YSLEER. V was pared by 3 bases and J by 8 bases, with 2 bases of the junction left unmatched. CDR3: CASSQGTSGYEQFF. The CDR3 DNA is TGCGCCAGCAGCCAGGGGACTAGCGGGTATGAGCAGTTCTTC.

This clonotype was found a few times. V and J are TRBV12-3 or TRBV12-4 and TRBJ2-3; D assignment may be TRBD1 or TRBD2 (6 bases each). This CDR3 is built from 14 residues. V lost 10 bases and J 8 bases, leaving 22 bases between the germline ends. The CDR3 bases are TGTGCCACCCAACCGGCCTCCAGGGGAGGTACGCAGTATTTT. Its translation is CATQPASRGGTQYF.

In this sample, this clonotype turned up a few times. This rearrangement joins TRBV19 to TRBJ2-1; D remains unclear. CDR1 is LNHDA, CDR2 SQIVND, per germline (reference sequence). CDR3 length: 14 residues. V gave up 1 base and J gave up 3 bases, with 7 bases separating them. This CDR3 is CASSIVGSYNEQFF. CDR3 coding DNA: TGTGCCAGTAGTATAGTGGGCAGCTACAATGAGCAGTTCTTC.

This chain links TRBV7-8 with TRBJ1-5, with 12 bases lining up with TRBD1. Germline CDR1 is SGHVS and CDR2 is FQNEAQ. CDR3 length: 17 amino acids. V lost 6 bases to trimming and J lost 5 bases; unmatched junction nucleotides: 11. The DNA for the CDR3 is TGTGCCAGCAGACTCGGGACAGGGGGCCTAAGAGATCAGCCCCAGCATTTT. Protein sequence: CASRLGTGGLRDQPQHF.

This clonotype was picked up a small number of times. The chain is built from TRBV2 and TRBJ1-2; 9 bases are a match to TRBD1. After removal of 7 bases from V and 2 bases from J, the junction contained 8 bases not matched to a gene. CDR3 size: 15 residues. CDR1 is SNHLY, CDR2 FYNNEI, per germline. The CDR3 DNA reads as TGTGCCAGCACCCCATCGACAGGGGGGAACTATGGCTACACCTTC. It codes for CASTPSTGGNYGYTF.

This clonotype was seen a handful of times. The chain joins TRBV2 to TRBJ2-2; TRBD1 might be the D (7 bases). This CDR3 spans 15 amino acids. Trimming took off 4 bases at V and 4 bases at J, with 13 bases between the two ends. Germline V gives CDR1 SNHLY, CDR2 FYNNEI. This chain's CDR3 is CASSVRQGGTGELFF. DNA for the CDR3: TGTGCCAGCAGTGTACGGCAGGGGGGCACCGGGGAGCTGTTTTTT.

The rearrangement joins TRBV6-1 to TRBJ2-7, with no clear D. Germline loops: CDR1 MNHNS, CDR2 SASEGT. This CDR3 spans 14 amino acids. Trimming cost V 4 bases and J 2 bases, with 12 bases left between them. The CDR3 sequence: CASSVIGVAYEQYF. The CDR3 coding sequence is TGTGCCAGCAGTGTCATTGGGGTCGCCTACGAGCAGTACTTC.

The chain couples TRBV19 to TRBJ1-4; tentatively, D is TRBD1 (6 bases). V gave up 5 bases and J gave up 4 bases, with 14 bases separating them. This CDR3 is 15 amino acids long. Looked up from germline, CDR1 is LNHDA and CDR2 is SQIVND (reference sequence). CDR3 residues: CASSLRGLSNEKLFF. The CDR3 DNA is TGTGCCAGTAGTCTTCGGGGGCTAAGTAATGAAAAACTGTTTTTT.